Here is one T cell receptor (beta chain) with its context. No antigen is known for it. The PCR employed 60 Vbeta primers together with 13 Jbeta primers. Profiling relied on immunoSEQ multiplex PCR, and the TCRdb table lists in-frame clones only, not all of them. Counted here are a few hundred thousand clones, around 66% occurring once; the ten biggest clones make up under 3%. The length of the CDR3 is 15 residues. Germline V gives CDR1 MNHEY, CDR2 SVGAGI. The record originates from a study of cytomegalovirus exposure and HLA in healthy donors. Study results and limitations: A later analysis showed HLA-associated TCR beta chains outstripping equally common others in clonal expansion. The study flagged about 160 TCR beta chains as cytomegalovirus-associated.

The TCR originated in a female donor in good health and CMV-seronegative. Sequencing was done on a sample of PBMCs. The chain employs TRBV6-5 and TRBJ2-5, with 10 bases fitting TRBD2. With the DNA end fitting TRBJ2-7 better, the J assignment may be wrong. CDR3 in DNA: TGTGCCAGCAGTTACTCATGGACTAGCGGCTACGAGCAGTACTTC. Translated, it gives CASSYSWTSGYEQYF.